This TCR beta chain comes out of a study of T cell responses to AZD1222 COVID-19 vaccine. Whole-study findings and limits: Receipt of two AZD1222 doses was followed by a rise in Spike-specific TCR breadth and depth.

V was clipped by 0 bases and J by 2 bases, with 12 bases between them. The CDR3 has 15 residues. Germline CDR1 and CDR2: SGHRS and YFSETQ. This table comes from immunoSEQ multiplex PCR, and its TCRdb copy is limited to in-frame clones, with some not included. Of some 200,000 clones listed, about 89% are singletons. As regards this clone: Its antigen is not identified.

The J gene is TRBJ2-7, the V gene TRBV5-1, with D maybe TRBD1 (6 bases). This clonotype originated in an adult who received the AZD1222 COVID-19 vaccine. Material: peripheral blood, obtained 28 days after the second AZD1222 dose. The DNA for the CDR3 is TGCGCCAGCAGCTTGGATGGACAGATGCCCTACGAGCAGTACTTC. Its translation: CASSLDGQMPYEQYF.